This T cell receptor (beta chain) appears in the sequencing data of a study of T cells after yellow fever vaccination (dated by TCRdb to about 2019). For the wider study: The SMART-Seq v4 Ultra Low Input RNA kit was used to prepare libraries from fractions with low cell numbers. To follow T-cell clones before and after both primary and booster YFV17D yellow fever vaccination, bulk TCR alpha and beta repertoires underwent longitudinal sequencing. Two healthy male donors, one aged 18 to 30 and one aged 30 to 40 years, made up the cohort. Bulk PBMC replicates and cell subsets were isolated from blood drawn at multiple timepoints before and after both primary and secondary immunization.

TCR cDNA was synthesized by 5'RACE template switching, which introduced a universal primer site and unique molecular identifiers. Priming of cDNA synthesis was performed from both the TCR alpha and TCR beta constant segments. Two PCR steps were used to amplify libraries, with sample barcodes and sequencing adapters being added in the second step. Libraries were sequenced on Illumina HiSeq 2500 (2x100 bp) or NovaSeq (2x150 bp). The original methods were these. MIGEC handled demultiplexing of reads and collapsing into UMI consensus sequences, while MiXCR performed V(D)J alignment. Clonotypes responding to the vaccine were identified with edgeR on replicate PBMC samples, with the criteria of FDR below 0.01 and a log2 fold change above 5 up to day 15. Bulk clonotypes were assigned CD4 or CD8 identity according to which sequenced CD4 or CD8 repertoire held them at higher abundance. TCRdb reanalyzed the raw reads on its own, using fastp at Q25 for trimming and MiXCR for clone calling, and kept in-frame beta chains. Every entry covers one CDR3 protein and lists the most common genes and DNA from its rows. TCRdb, rather than the study authors, made the V and J calls. This sample holds 55,000 to 70,000 distinct CDR3 sequences; around 7% were observed only once. The top ten clones comprise about 39% of the sample.

Comment on this clonotype: What this receptor recognizes is not known. No much larger clone is present one base from it, and per-base qualities are unavailable.

Results and caveats for the whole study, not just this receptor: Computational filtering was needed because FACS-sorted repertoires could contain abundant contaminating clonotypes from the bulk population. A small share of clonotypes was detected in both CD4 and CD8 compartments, with the overlap likely arising from convergent recombination. The secondary T-cell response was weaker than the primary response but faster, peaking on day 5 instead of day 15. Only a couple of donors were included in the study, so the extent to which the findings can be generalized is limited. After the booster, most clones that had expanded after primary vaccination were detected again (about 95% of CD4 and around 88% of CD8), suggesting broad maintenance of memory.

This specimen's treatment or condition label, interpreted: live attenuated yellow fever vaccine strain. A standard Ficoll-Paque protocol was used to isolate PBMCs from peripheral blood. Dynabeads CD4 and CD8 positive selection kits were used to isolate CD4 and CD8 T-cell fractions. RNA was extracted with TriZol from bulk PBMCs, CD4 and CD8 fractions, and dextramer-positive and dextramer-negative fractions. Relative to germline, V is 8 bases shorter and J is 5 bases shorter, with 16 bases between their ends. The CDR1 and CDR2 encoded by the germline V gene are LGHNA and YNFKEQ. Including the terminal cysteine and phenylalanine, the CDR3 comprises 14 residues. CDR3 DNA only is kept here, 42 bases in frame from base 1.

The TCR was taken from a man aged 18-30 years who received the YFV17D yellow fever vaccine. The material was CD8+ T cells sorted from PBMCs, obtained around 45 days after the first yellow fever vaccination. The chain uses TRBV4-2 and TRBJ2-1, and the D gene may be TRBD1, 7 bases matching. The DNA is as follows: TGTGCCAGCGGCCCCGCGGGACAGCACAATGAGCAGTTCTTC. Its protein reads: CASGPAGQHNEQFF.